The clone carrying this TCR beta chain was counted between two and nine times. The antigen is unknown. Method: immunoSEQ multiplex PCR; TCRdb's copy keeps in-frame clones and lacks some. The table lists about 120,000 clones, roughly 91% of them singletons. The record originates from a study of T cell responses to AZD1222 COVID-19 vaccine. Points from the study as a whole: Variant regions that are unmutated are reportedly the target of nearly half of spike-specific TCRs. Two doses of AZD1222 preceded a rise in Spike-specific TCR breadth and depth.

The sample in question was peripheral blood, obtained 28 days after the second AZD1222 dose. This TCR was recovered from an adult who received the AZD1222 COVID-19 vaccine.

CDR3 sequence (DNA): TGTGCCAGCAGCTTAGGACTAGCTGGGGACAATGAGCAGTTCTTC. Encoded protein: CASSLGLAGDNEQFF. The chain employs TRBV4-2 and TRBJ2-1, with 8 bases matching TRBD2. V lost 5 bases, J lost 5 bases, and 8 bases stayed unmatched. CDR3 length: 15 amino acids. Germline V CDR1 and CDR2: LGHNA, YNFKEQ.